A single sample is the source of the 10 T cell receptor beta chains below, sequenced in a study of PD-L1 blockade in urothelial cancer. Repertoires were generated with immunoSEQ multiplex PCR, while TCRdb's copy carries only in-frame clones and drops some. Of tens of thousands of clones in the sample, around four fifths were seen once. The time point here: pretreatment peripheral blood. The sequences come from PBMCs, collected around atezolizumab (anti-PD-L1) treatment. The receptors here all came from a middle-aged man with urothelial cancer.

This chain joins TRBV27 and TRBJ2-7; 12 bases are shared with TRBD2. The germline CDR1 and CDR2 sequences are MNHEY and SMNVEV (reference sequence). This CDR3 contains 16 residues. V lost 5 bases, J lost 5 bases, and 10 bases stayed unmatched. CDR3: CASSPRTSGVSNEQYF. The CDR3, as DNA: TGTGCCAGCAGTCCCAGGACTAGCGGGGTCTCTAACGAGCAGTACTTC.

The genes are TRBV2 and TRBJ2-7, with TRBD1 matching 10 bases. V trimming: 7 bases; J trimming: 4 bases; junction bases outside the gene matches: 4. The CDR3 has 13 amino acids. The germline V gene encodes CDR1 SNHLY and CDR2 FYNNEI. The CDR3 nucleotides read TGTGCCAGCAAGGGACAGGGGCGGTACGAGCAGTACTTC. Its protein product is CASKGQGRYEQYF.

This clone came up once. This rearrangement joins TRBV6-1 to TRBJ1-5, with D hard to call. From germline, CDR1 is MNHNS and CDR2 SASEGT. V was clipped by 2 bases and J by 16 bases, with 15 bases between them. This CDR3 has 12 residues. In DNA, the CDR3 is TGTGCCAGCAGTGAATCCTTCCTTACACAACATTTT. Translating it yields CASSESFLTQHF.

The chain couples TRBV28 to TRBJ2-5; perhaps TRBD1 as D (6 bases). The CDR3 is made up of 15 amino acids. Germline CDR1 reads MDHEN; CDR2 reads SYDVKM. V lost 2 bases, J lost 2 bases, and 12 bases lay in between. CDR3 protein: CASSLGTRAQETQYF. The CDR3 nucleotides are TGTGCCAGCAGTTTAGGGACAAGGGCTCAAGAGACCCAGTACTTC.

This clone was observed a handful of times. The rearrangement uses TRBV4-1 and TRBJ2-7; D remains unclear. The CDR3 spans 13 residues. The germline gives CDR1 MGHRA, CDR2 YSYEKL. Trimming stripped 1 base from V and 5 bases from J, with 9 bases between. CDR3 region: CASSQVTRDEQYF. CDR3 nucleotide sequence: TGCGCCAGCAGCCAAGTTACCCGGGACGAGCAGTACTTC.

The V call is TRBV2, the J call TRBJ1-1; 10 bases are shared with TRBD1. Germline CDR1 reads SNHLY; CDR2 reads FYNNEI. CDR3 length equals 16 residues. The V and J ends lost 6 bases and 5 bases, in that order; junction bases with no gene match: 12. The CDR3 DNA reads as TGTGCCAGCAGGGTACAGACAGGGGGCAAAGGAACTGAAGCTTTCTTT. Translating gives CASRVQTGGKGTEAFF.

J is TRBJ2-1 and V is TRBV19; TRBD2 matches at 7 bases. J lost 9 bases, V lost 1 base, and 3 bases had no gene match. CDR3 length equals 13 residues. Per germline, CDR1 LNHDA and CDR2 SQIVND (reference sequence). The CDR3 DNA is TGTGCCAGTAGTATAGGGGACTATGGTGAGCAGTTCTTC. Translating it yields CASSIGDYGEQFF.

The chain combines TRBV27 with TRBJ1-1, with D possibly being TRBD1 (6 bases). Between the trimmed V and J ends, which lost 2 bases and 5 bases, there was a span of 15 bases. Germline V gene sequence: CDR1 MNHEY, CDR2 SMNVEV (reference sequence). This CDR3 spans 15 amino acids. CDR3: CASSLRPFTGTEAFF. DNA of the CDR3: TGTGCCAGCAGTTTACGGCCCTTTACAGGGACTGAAGCTTTCTTT.

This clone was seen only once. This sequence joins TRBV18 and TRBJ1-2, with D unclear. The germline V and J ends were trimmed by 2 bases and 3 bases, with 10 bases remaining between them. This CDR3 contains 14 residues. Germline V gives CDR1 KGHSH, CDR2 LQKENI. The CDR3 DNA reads TGTGCCAGCTCACCAGCAGGTTCGGACTATGGCTACACCTTC. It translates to CASSPAGSDYGYTF.

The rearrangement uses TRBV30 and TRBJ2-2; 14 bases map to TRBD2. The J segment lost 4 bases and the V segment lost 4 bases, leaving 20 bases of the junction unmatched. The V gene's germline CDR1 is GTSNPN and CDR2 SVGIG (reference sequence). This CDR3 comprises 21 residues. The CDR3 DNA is TGTGCCTGGACCTTACCCCGGGGGACTAGCGGGAGAATGAAGGGCACCGGGGAGCTGTTTTTT. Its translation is CAWTLPRGTSGRMKGTGELFF.